These T cell receptor beta chains were read from a single sample in a study of cytomegalovirus exposure and HLA in healthy donors. Repertoires were generated with immunoSEQ multiplex PCR, while TCRdb's copy carries only in-frame clones and drops some. The table records about 140,000 clones, approximately 82% of them present only once. Sequenced input: PBMCs. The receptors originated from a man aged 25 to 40 in good health and CMV-seropositive. Each CDR3 is given with its conserved first and last residue. D genes are given only for firm matches. Clone size is stated in some rows and not others, as once, few, many or a class when expanded.

size: NA; D: TRBD1; V: TRBV27; J: TRBJ2-7; DNA: TGTGCCAGCAGTCCGAAACGCCTTGGGACAGGGATGTCCTACGAGCAGTACTTC; CDR3: CASSPKRLGTGMSYEQYF
size: NA; D: NA; V: TRBV5-6; J: TRBJ2-3; DNA: TGTGCCAGCAGCTTCCCCTTCAGGGATACGCAGTATTTT; CDR3: CASSFPFRDTQYF
size: NA; D: NA; V: TRBV7-2; J: TRBJ1-1; DNA: TGTGCCAGCAGCTTGGGCCTTACTGAAGCTTTCTTT; CDR3: CASSLGLTEAFF
size: NA; D: TRBD1; V: TRBV6-5; J: TRBJ1-2; DNA: TGTGCCAGCAGTTACTCGAGGACAGGGGTTGGAGGCTACACCTTC; CDR3: CASSYSRTGVGGYTF
size: NA; D: NA; V: TRBV19; J: TRBJ1-4; DNA: TGTGCCAGTAGAACTGCCGCGCCGGGATTTGGCGAAAAACTGTTTTTT; CDR3: CASRTAAPGFGEKLFF
size: NA; D: TRBD1; V: TRBV30; J: TRBJ1-5; DNA: TGTGCCTGGAGTGTACAGGGGAATCAGCCCCAGCATTTT; CDR3: CAWSVQGNQPQHF
size: NA; D: TRBD1; V: TRBV10-3; J: TRBJ1-2; DNA: TGTGCCATCAGGGGACAGGGATATGGCTACACCTTC; CDR3: CAIRGQGYGYTF
size: once; D: TRBD1; V: TRBV11-2; J: TRBJ1-6; DNA: TGTGCCAGCAGCTTTGGACAGGGGACTTCACCCCTCCACTTT; CDR3: CASSFGQGTSPLHF
size: NA; D: TRBD1; V: TRBV6-6; J: TRBJ1-2; DNA: TGTGCCCCCCTAAGGGGGCCCAATGGCTACACCTTC; CDR3: CAPLRGPNGYTF
size: NA; D: NA; V: TRBV28; J: TRBJ1-5; DNA: TGTGCCAGCACCTGGGGGGGCCGCAATCAGCCCCAGCATTTT; CDR3: CASTWGGRNQPQHF
size: NA; D: NA; V: TRBV28; J: TRBJ2-7; DNA: TGTGCCAGCATGGGAGCGGCGACCTACGAGCAGTACTTC; CDR3: CASMGAATYEQYF
size: NA; D: NA; V: TRBV7-3; J: TRBJ1-2; DNA: TGTGCCAGCAGCTTATCTGCAGGGGCGTTTGGCTACACCTTC; CDR3: CASSLSAGAFGYTF
size: NA; D: TRBD2; V: TRBV7-2; J: TRBJ2-3; DNA: TGTGCCAGCAGCCGCATTCAGCGGGGGGCAGGCGGTACGCAGTATTTT; CDR3: CASSRIQRGAGGTQYF
size: NA; D: NA; V: TRBV6-5; J: TRBJ1-5; DNA: TGTGCCAGCAGGGAACAGAGCAATCAGCCCCAGCATTTT; CDR3: CASREQSNQPQHF
size: many; D: TRBD1; V: TRBV6-1; J: TRBJ2-1; DNA: TGTGCCAGCAGTGAATGGTGGACAGGGAGGAATGAGCAGTTCTTC; CDR3: CASSEWWTGRNEQFF
size: NA; D: NA; V: TRBV7-9; J: TRBJ2-2; DNA: TGTGCCAGCAGCTTAGCGGGGCAGGCGATGAACACCGGGGAGCTGTTTTTT; CDR3: CASSLAGQAMNTGELFF
size: NA; D: TRBD2; V: TRBV2; J: TRBJ2-3; DNA: TGTGCCAGCAGTGATAGACTAGCGGGACATACGCAGTATTTT; CDR3: CASSDRLAGHTQYF
size: NA; D: NA; V: TRBV6-1; J: TRBJ1-3; DNA: TGTGCCAGCAGTGTAGTGAGGGCATCTGGAAACACCATATATTTT; CDR3: CASSVVRASGNTIYF
size: NA; D: NA; V: TRBV6-5; J: TRBJ1-3; DNA: TGTGCCAGCAGTGACACCTACTCTGGAAACACCATATATTTT; CDR3: CASSDTYSGNTIYF
size: NA; D: NA; V: TRBV11-3; J: TRBJ2-5; DNA: TGTGCCAGCCACGGGCTAGCGAGGGAGACCCAGTACTTC; CDR3: CASHGLARETQYF
size: NA; D: TRBD2; V: TRBV27; J: TRBJ2-3; DNA: TGTGCCAGCAGTTTCCCAAGCCTAGCGGGAGGGGTAAATACGCAGTATTTT; CDR3: CASSFPSLAGGVNTQYF
size: few; D: NA; V: TRBV6-7; J: TRBJ1-1; DNA: TGTGCCAGCGTAAACCCGCTAATAAGGGGCACTGAAGCTTTCTTT; CDR3: CASVNPLIRGTEAFF
size: NA; D: NA; V: TRBV6-5; J: TRBJ2-6; DNA: TGTGCCAGCAGTTACTTCACCGAGTCCGGGGCCAACGTCCTGACTTTC; CDR3: CASSYFTESGANVLTF
size: NA; D: NA; V: TRBV6-1; J: TRBJ2-7; DNA: TGTGCCAGCAGGGTGCAGGGGTGGACCTACGAGCAGTACTTC; CDR3: CASRVQGWTYEQYF
size: once; D: NA; V: TRBV7-6; J: TRBJ2-7; DNA: TGTGCCAGCAGCTTACGTAACTCCTACGAGCAGTACTTC; CDR3: CASSLRNSYEQYF
size: NA; D: NA; V: TRBV19; J: TRBJ2-5; DNA: TGTGCCAGTAGTATAGTAGGGGTTCCTCAAGAGACCCAGTACTTC; CDR3: CASSIVGVPQETQYF
size: NA; D: NA; V: TRBV5-4; J: TRBJ1-4; DNA: TGTGCCAGCAGCACCGGCACAGTCAATGAAAAACTGTTTTTT; CDR3: CASSTGTVNEKLFF
size: NA; D: NA; V: TRBV15; J: TRBJ2-3; DNA: TGTGCCACCAGTTTGAGACTGCCAGACACAGATACGCAGTATTTT; CDR3: CATSLRLPDTDTQYF
size: few; D: TRBD2; V: TRBV13; J: TRBJ2-1; DNA: TGTGCCAGCAGCGCCCCTACTAGCGGGCTAAACAATGAGCAGTTCTTC; CDR3: CASSAPTSGLNNEQFF
size: few; D: TRBD1; V: TRBV15; J: TRBJ1-2; DNA: TGTGCCACCAGCTTTCGGACAGGGGGCTATGGCTACACCTTC; CDR3: CATSFRTGGYGYTF
size: NA; D: TRBD2; V: TRBV7-2; J: TRBJ2-3; DNA: TGTGCCAGCAGCTTCGGACTAGCGGAAGGCACAGATACGCAGTATTTT; CDR3: CASSFGLAEGTDTQYF
size: NA; D: TRBD1; V: TRBV11-3; J: TRBJ2-7; DNA: TGTGCCAGCAGCCCAGGGACAGAACAGTACTTC; CDR3: CASSPGTEQYF
size: NA; D: TRBD1; V: TRBV28; J: TRBJ2-7; DNA: TGTGCCAGCAGGGGGGCGGGACAGGGTATCTACGAGCAGTACTTC; CDR3: CASRGAGQGIYEQYF
size: NA; D: NA; V: TRBV5-6; J: TRBJ2-5; DNA: TGTGCCAGCAGATATTGGTCCGGGGAGACCCAGTACTTC; CDR3: CASRYWSGETQYF
size: NA; D: NA; V: TRBV19; J: TRBJ2-7; DNA: TGTGCCAGTAGTATCCGTCCTCTCACAGTAGTCTCCTACGAGCAGTACTTC; CDR3: CASSIRPLTVVSYEQYF
size: NA; D: TRBD2; V: TRBV19; J: TRBJ2-7; DNA: TGTGCCAGTAGTATCCTAGCGGGAGGGTACGAGCAGTACTTC; CDR3: CASSILAGGYEQYF
size: NA; D: TRBD1; V: TRBV14; J: TRBJ2-7; DNA: TGTGCCAGCAGCCAAGATTTGGTTGGGACAGGGTCACACGAGCAGTACTTC; CDR3: CASSQDLVGTGSHEQYF
size: NA; D: TRBD2; V: TRBV5-4; J: TRBJ2-3; DNA: TGTGCCAGCAGCTTGGGACTAGCGGCCCCTGAGGATACGCAGTATTTT; CDR3: CASSLGLAAPEDTQYF
size: NA; D: TRBD1; V: TRBV7-8; J: TRBJ2-5; DNA: TGTGCCAGCAGCCCAACAGGGGACCCCCACCAAGAGACCCAGTACTTC; CDR3: CASSPTGDPHQETQYF
size: NA; D: TRBD1; V: TRBV5-1; J: TRBJ2-1; DNA: TGCGCCAGCAGCCCCCGGACAGGGAACGATGAGCAGTTCTTC; CDR3: CASSPRTGNDEQFF
size: once; D: NA; V: TRBV15; J: TRBJ1-1; DNA: TGTGCCACCAGCAGAGATCTGGGAGAGACTGAAGCTTTCTTT; CDR3: CATSRDLGETEAFF
size: NA; D: NA; V: TRBV28; J: TRBJ2-7; DNA: TGTGCCAGCAGTCGGGCACGGGGGGCCGGCTACGAGCAGTACTTC; CDR3: CASSRARGAGYEQYF
size: NA; D: TRBD1; V: TRBV6-1; J: TRBJ2-1; DNA: TGTGCCAGCAGGCTGGCCGGGACAGGGTACAATGAGCAGTTCTTC; CDR3: CASRLAGTGYNEQFF
size: NA; D: NA; V: TRBV18; J: TRBJ2-1; DNA: TGTGCCAGCTCACCAGGGAGCGACAATGAGCAGTTCTTC; CDR3: CASSPGSDNEQFF
size: NA; D: TRBD1; V: TRBV18; J: TRBJ1-4; DNA: TGTGCCAGCTCGGATACAGGGGCTAATGAAAAACTGTTTTTT; CDR3: CASSDTGANEKLFF
size: NA; D: NA; V: TRBV5-8; J: TRBJ1-5; DNA: TGTGCCAGCAGCCCCCATAAGGGACTTAGCAATCAGCCCCAGCATTTT; CDR3: CASSPHKGLSNQPQHF